Below, 10 T cell receptor beta chains from the same sample are listed, as sequenced in a study of human CD4 T cells and Enterobacteriaceae. Memory CD4+ T cells were sorted as all CD4+ cells except CD45RA+CCR7+CD95- naive cells, over 98% pure. Using immunoSEQ multiplex PCR, the repertoire was profiled, and TCRdb retains in-frame clones only, with some absent. Among 25,000 to 30,000 clones listed, around 80% were seen once. Sample: memory CD4+ T cells from blood. The receptors originated from a human donor in good health.

The chain has TRBV4-1 and TRBJ2-3; no reliable D call. V was clipped by 4 bases and J by 0 bases, with 17 bases between them. The CDR3 loop spans 17 amino acids. Germline assignment: CDR1 MGHRA and CDR2 YSYEKL. The CDR3: CASSRMVPSSSTDTQYF. The DNA for the CDR3 is TGCGCCAGCAGCCGAATGGTGCCCAGTTCTAGCACAGATACGCAGTATTTT.

This clone was picked up one time. The chain uses TRBV10-3 and TRBJ1-1; D is unresolved. CDR1 and CDR2 from the germline V gene are ENHRY and SYGVKD. The CDR3 is made up of 11 amino acids. The ends were cut back, 3 bases at V and 6 bases at J, with 5 bases in the middle. The CDR3 DNA reads TGTGCCATCAGTGAATCAGCTGAAGCTTTCTTT. Translating it yields CAISESAEAFF.

V usage is TRBV7-2 and J usage is TRBJ2-1; 7 bases match TRBD2. This CDR3 has 14 residues. Germline V CDR1 and CDR2: SGHTA, FQGNSA. CDR3 sequence (DNA): TGTGCTAAGGGCCTAGCGGAGTCTGCCAATGAGCAGTTCTTC. It encodes CAKGLAESANEQFF.

The V call is TRBV11-3, the J call TRBJ2-7; D call uncertain. Germline CDR1 and CDR2: SGHNT and YENEEA. The CDR3 extends over 15 amino acids. Trimming pared 5 bases from V and 3 bases from J, leaving 17 bases between. The CDR3 loop reads CASSPTARSFYEQYF. In DNA form, the CDR3 reads TGTGCCAGCAGCCCTACCGCGAGAAGTTTCTACGAGCAGTACTTC.

A few counts support this clone. This rearrangement joins TRBV9 to TRBJ1-4, with 7 bases that match TRBD1. Germline loops: CDR1 SGDLS, CDR2 YYNGEE. The CDR3 consists of 21 residues. V lost 0 bases, J lost 7 bases, and 24 bases stayed unmatched. Here the CDR3 DNA reads TGTGCCAGCAGCGTAGGTCTCCTAGTGCCGACAGGGATTGGGTCTGGTGAAAAACTGTTTTTT. Translating it yields CASSVGLLVPTGIGSGEKLFF. Full variable domain (missing parts from reference TRBV9 and TRBJ1-4): DSGVTQTPKHLITATGQRVTLRCSPRSGDLSVYWYQQSLDQGLQFLIQYYNGEERAKGNILERFSAQQFPDLHSELNLSSLELGDSALYFCASSVGLLVPTGIGSGEKLFFGSGTQLSVL.

J is TRBJ2-1 and V is TRBV4-1, with 10 bases fitting TRBD2. J was trimmed by 9 bases and V by 6 bases; bases with no gene match: 8. The CDR3 has 14 residues. The germline V gene encodes CDR1 MGHRA and CDR2 YSYEKL. The CDR3 loop reads CASRGSGGATEQFF. In DNA form, the CDR3 reads TGCGCCAGCAGGGGAAGCGGGGGGGCTACTGAGCAGTTCTTC.

This clone has just one count. The chain is built from TRBV21-1 and TRBJ1-2. TRBV21-1 is a recognized pseudogene. The CDR3 runs to 15 residues. CDR3 sequence: CASSPAGRSDYGYTF. Written as DNA, the CDR3 is TGTGCCAGCAGCCCAGCAGGGAGGAGTGACTATGGCTACACCTTC.

Regarding this clone: At one of its ends the junction is not consistent with the germline gene, which may arise from a read error. The rearrangement joins TRBV2 to TRBJ2-7; 10 bases align to TRBD2. CDR3 length: 14 amino acids. Germline CDR1 SNHLY, CDR2 FYNNEI. The CDR3 protein is CASRPGLASSEQYF. CDR3 bases: TGTGCCAGCAGACCGGGACTAGCGTCCTCCGAGCAGTACTTC.

The CDR3 region has the DNA TGTGCCAGCAGTGCTTCAACCTTTTCGACTAGCGGGGGAGTGGAGCAGTATTTT. It yields the protein CASSASTFSTSGGVEQYF. The chain has TRBV28 and TRBJ2-3, with 12 positions matching TRBD2. The CDR3 spans 18 residues. Looked up from germline, CDR1 is MDHEN and CDR2 is SYDVKM. V gave up 5 bases and J gave up 11 bases; unmatched junction bases: 20. Complete variable domain (other parts from reference TRBV28 and TRBJ2-3): DVKVTQSSRYLVKRTGEKVFLECVQDMDHENMFWYRQDPGLGLRLIYFSYDVKMKEKGDIPEGYSVSREKKERFSLILESASTNQTSMYLCASSASTFSTSGGVEQYFGPGTRLTVL.

This chain joins TRBV7-9 and TRBJ1-1; D gene unclear. Trimming removed 5 bases from V and 1 base from J, with 11 bases in between. The germline V gene encodes CDR1 SEHNR and CDR2 FQNEAQ (reference sequence). The CDR3 sequence is 14 residues long. CDR3 protein: CASSPRGSNTEAFF. CDR3 in DNA: TGTGCCAGCAGCCCGAGAGGGTCGAACACTGAAGCTTTCTTT. Supplemented by reference TRBV7-9 and TRBJ1-1, the full variable domain reads DTGVSQNPRHKITKRGQNVTFRCDPISEHNRLYWYRQTLGQGPEFLTYFQNEAQLEKSRLLSDRFSAERPKGSFSTLEIQRTEQGDSAMYLCASSPRGSNTEAFFGQGTRLTVV.